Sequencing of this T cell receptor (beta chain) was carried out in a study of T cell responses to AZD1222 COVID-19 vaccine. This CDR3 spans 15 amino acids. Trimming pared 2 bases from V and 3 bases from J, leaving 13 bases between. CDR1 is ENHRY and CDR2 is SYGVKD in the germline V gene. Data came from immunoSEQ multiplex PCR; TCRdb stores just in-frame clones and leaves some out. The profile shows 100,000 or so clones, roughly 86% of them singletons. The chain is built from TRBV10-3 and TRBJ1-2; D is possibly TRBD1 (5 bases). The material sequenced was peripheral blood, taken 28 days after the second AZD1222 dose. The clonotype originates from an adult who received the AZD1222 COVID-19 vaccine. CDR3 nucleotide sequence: TGTGCCATCAGTGAGATACTAGGGGCCGACTATGGCTACACCTTC. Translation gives CAISEILGADYGYTF.